Following are 25 T cell receptor beta chains from one sample sequenced in a study of regulatory T cells in long-lasting Graves disease. Indicated time point: persistent/refractory GD, antithyroid drugs over 5 years with positive TRAb. Extracted PBMC RNA gave rise to the TCR library. Researchers made TCR beta libraries by using iRepertoire HTBI primers and running Arm-PCR on CDR3 regions. MiXCR, run by TCRdb on the multiplex PCR reads, gives a single entry per CDR3 protein. The table lists some 470,000 distinct CDR3 sequences, about a fifth of them singletons. The starting material was peripheral blood mononuclear cells (PBMCs), obtained when the disease was refractory, from a patient treated with antithyroid drugs. Receptor source: a female donor with Graves disease.

In this sample, this clonotype turned up a few times. The chain carries TRBV29-1 and TRBJ1-4; D might be TRBD1 (5 bases). CDR3 length: 13 amino acids. The V and J ends lost 5 bases and 7 bases respectively, with 14 bases between them. Germline V gene data show CDR1 as SQVTM and CDR2 as ANQGSEA. CDR3 protein: CSVIVGGSEKLFF. As DNA, the CDR3 is TGCAGCGTTATTGTCGGGGGTAGTGAAAAACTGTTTTTT.

In its sample, this clonotype was seen many times. V usage is TRBV2 and J usage is TRBJ2-2; 13 nucleotides agree with TRBD2. From germline, CDR1 is SNHLY and CDR2 FYNNEI. This CDR3 has 15 amino acids. V trimming: 8 bases; J trimming: 7 bases; junction bases outside the gene matches: 7. The CDR3 sequence is CASRQGTSGDGELFF. In DNA form, the CDR3 reads TGTGCCAGCCGGCAGGGGACTAGCGGGGACGGGGAGCTGTTTTTT.

This clonotype was recorded once. A read error may explain this, as a much larger clone is one base away. CDR3 coding DNA: TGTGCCAGCTCCACCGAGAACTCCTGCGAGCAGTACTTC. Amino acid sequence: CASSTENSCEQYF. The chain recombines TRBV7-2 with TRBJ2-7; D ambiguous. Looked up from germline, CDR1 is SGHTA and CDR2 is FQGNSA. The CDR3 length is 13 residues.

The chain uses TRBV7-9 and TRBJ1-1; D gene unclear. Germline values: CDR1 SEHNR, CDR2 FQNEAQ (reference sequence). The CDR3 spans 14 residues. V gave up 8 bases and J gave up 5 bases, with 18 bases separating them. CDR3 protein: CASSPAGSLTEAFF. The CDR3, as DNA: TGTGCCAGCTCTCCGGCAGGCAGTTTGACTGAAGCTTTCTTT. The full variable domain, with the rest looked up from reference TRBV7-9 and TRBJ1-1, is DTGVSQNPRHKITKRGQNVTFRCDPISEHNRLYWYRQTLGQGPEFLTYFQNEAQLEKSRLLSDRFSAERPKGSFSTLEIQRTEQGDSAMYLCASSPAGSLTEAFFGQGTRLTVV.

This clonotype was seen repeatedly, ten times or more. This chain joins TRBV30 and TRBJ2-5, with 7 bases aligning to TRBD1. The CDR3 is 12 amino acids. With 4 bases clipped from V and 4 bases from J, the junction kept 3 bases outside the gene matches. Germline CDR1 reads GTSNPN; CDR2 reads SVGIG (reference sequence). In DNA, the CDR3 is TGTGCCTGGACACGACAGGGAGAGACCCAGTACTTC. Translated: CAWTRQGETQYF.

This clonotype was detected many times. This chain links TRBV20-1 with TRBJ1-1; 7 bases match TRBD1. CDR1 and CDR2 (germline): DFQATT, SNEGSKA (reference sequence). V lost 0 bases to trimming and J lost 10 bases; unmatched junction nucleotides: 14. The CDR3 is made up of 15 amino acids. For the CDR3, the DNA is TGCAGTGCTAGAGACCGTCGAAAGGGGGCACATACAGCTTTCTTT. Translated: CSARDRRKGAHTAFF.

Only a few counts were recorded for this clonotype. V and J are TRBV27 and TRBJ2-5; D possibly corresponds to TRBD2 (6 bases). The CDR3 is 16 amino acids. The V gene lost 2 bases and the J gene lost 0 bases, with 13 bases spanning the gap. CDR1 and CDR2 (germline): MNHEY, SMNVEV (reference sequence). In DNA, the CDR3 is TGTGCCAGCAGTTTAGGGTATGGGGGGTACCAAGAGACCCAGTACTTC. This encodes CASSLGYGGYQETQYF.

This clonotype occurred a few times. The chain recombines TRBV7-9 with TRBJ1-2; D is undetermined. CDR3 length: 15 amino acids. In germline, CDR1 is SEHNR, CDR2 FQNEAQ (reference sequence). With 5 bases removed from V and 3 bases from J, the gap between germline ends came to 16 bases. CDR3 sequence reads: CASSILNPSYYGYTF. The CDR3 DNA reads TGTGCCAGCAGCATCCTCAATCCGTCGTACTATGGCTACACCTTC.

This clonotype was seen repeatedly, ten times or more. The V and J genes are TRBV28 and TRBJ1-6, with TRBD1 identical over 7 bases. The V gene's germline CDR1 is MDHEN and CDR2 SYDVKM. The trim removed 6 bases at V and 12 bases at J, leaving 11 bases unmatched. This CDR3 has 14 residues. The CDR3 region is CASRKRDSDKPLHF. The CDR3 DNA is TGTGCCAGCAGGAAGCGGGACAGCGATAAACCCCTCCACTTT.

Comment on this clonotype: A read error may explain this, as a much larger clone is one base away. The rearrangement joins TRBV7-9 to TRBJ2-7, with 8 bases fitting TRBD1. The CDR3 covers 13 residues. Trimming at V came to 5 bases and at J to 5 bases, leaving 5 bases not matched to a gene. Germline V gives CDR1 SEHNR, CDR2 FQNEAQ (reference sequence). CDR3 sequence: CASSRTGSDEQYF. CDR3 in DNA: TGTGCCAGCAGCCGGACAGGGTCCGACGAGCAGTACTTC.

Ten or more counts support this clonotype. The J gene is TRBJ2-2, the V gene TRBV2; D assignment may be TRBD1 or TRBD2 (5 bases each). Per the germline V gene, CDR1 is SNHLY and CDR2 is FYNNEI. This CDR3 is built from 16 residues. Trimming pared 2 bases from V and 5 bases from J, leaving 15 bases between. CDR3 amino acids: CASSEWARGSTGELFF. As DNA, the CDR3 is TGTGCCAGCAGTGAATGGGCGAGGGGATCTACCGGGGAGCTGTTTTTT.

The chain carries TRBV5-6 and TRBJ2-6, with 8 positions matching TRBD1. Germline V lookup: CDR1 SGHDT, CDR2 YYEEEE. The CDR3 sequence is 17 residues long. V dropped 0 bases and J dropped 1; count of bases not matched to a gene: 3. The CDR3 coding sequence is TGTGCCAGCAGCTTGGGGACAGGGAATTCTGGGGCCAACGTCCTGACTTTC. It codes for CASSLGTGNSGANVLTF.

The chain uses TRBV28 and TRBJ2-5, with D possibly matching TRBD1 (6 bases). V lost 5 bases and J lost 1, with 8 bases in between. CDR1 and CDR2 from the germline V gene are MDHEN and SYDVKM. The CDR3 is made up of 13 amino acids. The CDR3 DNA sequence: TGTGCCAGCAGTGACAGGTTCCAAGAGACCCAGTACTTC. Translation gives CASSDRFQETQYF. The entire variable domain, with the rest obtained from reference TRBV28 and TRBJ2-5, is as follows: DVKVTQSSRYLVKRTGEKVFLECVQDMDHENMFWYRQDPGLGLRLIYFSYDVKMKEKGDIPEGYSVSREKKERFSLILESASTNQTSMYLCASSDRFQETQYFGPGTRLLVL.

The chain recombines TRBV12-3 or TRBV12-4 with TRBJ1-1; the match to TRBD1 covers 7 bases. With 7 bases clipped from V and 5 bases from J, the junction kept 10 bases outside the gene matches. There are 14 residues in the CDR3. The CDR3 DNA is TGTGCCAGCATTGCCGACAGGGCGGGTACTGAAGCTTTCTTT. Its protein product is CASIADRAGTEAFF.

This clonotype was observed at least ten times. V and J are TRBV6-1 and TRBJ2-2; 8 positions agree with TRBD1. V lost 5 bases, J lost 0 bases, and 8 bases stayed unmatched. Germline V CDR1 and CDR2: MNHNS, SASEGT. The CDR3 runs 17 residues. CDR3 sequence (DNA): TGTGCCAGCAGTCAAGAGACAGGGGTGGCGAACACCGGGGAGCTGTTTTTT. Translation: CASSQETGVANTGELFF.

The V and J genes are TRBV7-2 and TRBJ1-6; 7 nucleotides match TRBD1. V dropped 2 bases and J dropped 7; count of bases not matched to a gene: 8. Germline V gene data show CDR1 as SGHTA and CDR2 as FQGNSA. The CDR3 totals 16 residues. The CDR3 sequence is CASSLLPGQLNSPLHF. In DNA, the CDR3 is TGTGCCAGCAGCTTACTACCGGGACAGTTGAATTCACCCCTCCACTTT.

The J gene is TRBJ2-1, the V gene TRBV7-9, with 13 bases fitting TRBD2. Germline V lookup: CDR1 SEHNR, CDR2 FQNEAQ (reference sequence). The CDR3 has 19 amino acids. V was pared by 5 bases and J by 3 bases, with 13 bases of the junction left unmatched. In DNA form, the CDR3 reads TGTGCCAGCAGCCTCCCCGGGACTAGCGGGAACCGTTTCTACAATGAGCAGTTCTTC. Its translation is CASSLPGTSGNRFYNEQFF.

This clonotype was seen only a few times. This rearrangement joins TRBV7-2 to TRBJ2-5; possible D gene TRBD2, 5 bases. Between the trimmed V and J ends, which lost 5 bases and 4 bases, there was a span of 17 bases. CDR1 and CDR2 from the germline V gene are SGHTA and FQGNSA. There are 15 residues in the CDR3. The CDR3 reads CASSPQVGARETQYF. The CDR3 DNA sequence: TGTGCCAGCAGCCCCCAGGTGGGAGCCAGAGAGACCCAGTACTTC.

This clonotype has just a few counts. This chain uses TRBV11-2 with TRBJ2-2, with unresolved D. V lost 5 bases and J lost 6, with 19 bases in between. Germline loops: CDR1 SGHAT, CDR2 FQNNGV. CDR3 size: 16 residues. In DNA, the CDR3 is TGTGCCAGCAGCCCCCCCCGGACGCCGTCCTCCGGGGAGCTGTTTTTT. Translation: CASSPPRTPSSGELFF. Supplemented by reference TRBV11-2 and TRBJ2-2, the full variable domain reads EAGVAQSPRYKIIEKRQSVAFWCNPISGHATLYWYQQILGQGPKLLIQFQNNGVVDDSQLPKDRFSAERLKGVDSTLKIQPAKLEDSAVYLCASSPPRTPSSGELFFGEGSRLTVL.

This clonotype was recorded a few times. Likely a read error: the CDR3 ends without its conserved phenylalanine or tryptophan. The chain employs TRBV7-2 and TRBJ1-5, with D uncertain. V lost 8 bases and J 3 bases, leaving 8 bases between the germline ends. Germline loops: CDR1 SGHTA, CDR2 FQGNSA. The CDR3 is 12 residues long. The CDR3 protein is CASSDPNQPQHL. The CDR3 DNA follows: TGTGCCAGCTCCGACCCCAATCAGCCCCAGCATCTT.

The chain has TRBV7-9 and TRBJ1-4, with D possibly being TRBD1 (6 bases). Trimming cost V 5 bases and J 4 bases, with 20 bases left between them. CDR3 size: 17 residues. Germline-derived CDR1 and CDR2 are SEHNR and FQNEAQ (reference sequence). The DNA for the CDR3 is TGTGCCAGCAGCGGAAGGAGCGGGGGGGGCTATAATGAAAAACTGTTTTTT. Protein sequence: CASSGRSGGGYNEKLFF.

In this sample, this clonotype turned up once. V and J are TRBV6-1 and TRBJ1-6, with no clear D. Germline V gene data show CDR1 as MNHNS and CDR2 as SASEGT. V lost 7 bases, J lost 7 bases, and 14 bases lay in between. This CDR3 spans 14 amino acids. CDR3: CASTPTAANSPLHF. CDR3 DNA: TGTGCCAGCACCCCCACGGCGGCAAATTCACCCCTCCACTTT.

Ten or more counts support this clonotype. The CDR3 spells CASSLGGGLEKLFF. CDR3 DNA sequence: TGTGCCAGCAGTTTAGGAGGCGGCTTGGAAAAACTGTTTTTT. The J gene is TRBJ1-4, the V gene TRBV12-3 or TRBV12-4; D not certain. The CDR3 is 14 amino acids. The V end lost 1 base, the J end lost 8 bases, and 11 bases lay between the germline ends.

In this sample, this clonotype turned up a few times. The chain combines TRBV6-1 with TRBJ1-6; D is perhaps TRBD1 (6 bases). Trimming removed 5 bases from V and 0 bases from J, with 17 bases in between. Per the germline V gene, CDR1 is MNHNS and CDR2 is SASEGT. This CDR3 contains 18 residues. As DNA, the CDR3 is TGTGCCAGCAGTCCCGAGGGGGTTCGAGGCTCCTATAATTCACCCCTCCACTTT. It encodes CASSPEGVRGSYNSPLHF.

This clonotype was recorded many times. The genes are TRBV29-1 and TRBJ1-2, with 7 nucleotides matching TRBD1. Germline trimming cut 7 bases from V and 3 bases from J; bases unmatched to any gene: 11. CDR3 length: 14 amino acids. Germline CDR1 and CDR2: SQVTM and ANQGSEA. Here the CDR3 DNA reads TGCAGCGCCACCCCCGGACAGGCAGACTATGGCTACACCTTC. Translating it yields CSATPGQADYGYTF.